This T cell receptor beta chain was profiled in a study of identical twins. Turning to this clonotype: Its antigen is currently unknown.

TCRdb ran MiXCR on the 5' RACE reads and lists one entry per CDR3 protein. The sample records roughly 720,000 distinct CDR3 sequences, about 20% being singletons. Study observations and caveats: Twins' excess sharing was less marked for out-of-frame beta sequences.

V was pared by 0 bases and J by 2 bases, with 8 bases of the junction left unmatched. The CDR3 consists of 17 residues. Germline CDR1 is SGHRS and CDR2 is YFSETQ. In addition, the sample was reused for a study of T cells expressing NK-cell markers. This second study says: From sorted CD3+CD56+NKG2C+, CD3+CD56+NKG2C- and CD3+CD56-NKG2C+ T cells came the TCR beta repertoires. Only alpha-beta TCR T cells were sorted in several experiments, using an anti-gamma-delta TCR antibody. NKG2C+ dominant clonotypes from several donors made up about 1.0-8% of CD8+ T cells.

Sequences were obtained from PBMCs. J is TRBJ1-2 and V is TRBV5-1; 9 positions match TRBD1. The TCR sequence derives from a woman aged 18-30 years in good health. CDR3 in amino acids: CASSLGTGELINYGYTF. CDR3 DNA sequence: TGCGCCAGCAGCTTGGGGACAGGGGAGTTAATAAACTATGGCTACACCTTC.